The 23 T cell receptor beta chains listed next were all sequenced from one sample in a study of T cell repertoires in cytomegalovirus infection. TCRdb processed the reads anew with MiXCR; each CDR3 protein has one entry. The sample has more than 300,000 distinct CDR3 sequences; roughly 34% are singletons. No cognate antigen is known for these TCRs. Sequenced material: cultured PBMCs, taken from culture after CMV antigen stimulation. Every receptor here comes from a human donor in good health (CMV status not recorded). Some clones in this sample may be carry-over from other donors' samples.

The J gene is TRBJ2-7, the V gene TRBV5-6; D ambiguous. V gave up 4 bases and J gave up 3 bases, with 11 bases separating them. Germline V lookup: CDR1 SGHDT, CDR2 YYEEEE. This CDR3 is built from 13 residues. The CDR3 region has the DNA TGTGCCAGCAGCCCCCGGAGAGACTACGAGCAGTACGTC. Amino acids: CASSPRRDYEQYV.

The V call is TRBV14, the J call TRBJ2-3, with D maybe TRBD1 (6 bases). The CDR3 loop spans 16 amino acids. Germline loops: CDR1 SGHDN, CDR2 FVKESK. V lost 0 bases, J lost 0 bases, and 10 bases lay in between. The CDR3, as DNA: TGTGCCAGCAGCCAAGATGGGGGCGCTAGCACAGATACGCAGTATTTT. This sequence encodes CASSQDGGASTDTQYF.

This rearrangement joins TRBV7-3 to TRBJ2-2; D may be TRBD1 (7 bases). CDR1 and CDR2 (germline): SGHTA, FQGTGA. V gave up 3 bases and J gave up 7 bases, with 15 bases separating them. The CDR3 totals 15 residues. CDR3 loop: CASSLAGGFVGELFF. The CDR3 bases are TGTGCCAGCAGCTTGGCAGGGGGGTTCGTCGGGGAGCTGTTTTTT.

The V and J genes are TRBV2 and TRBJ1-1, with 7 bases aligning to TRBD1. The length of the CDR3 is 13 residues. V shed 10 bases, J shed 7 bases, and the junction held 12 bases outside the gene matches. Germline CDR1 SNHLY, CDR2 FYNNEI. The CDR3 bases are TGTGCCATCAACGCCGACAGGGAAGGTGAAGCTTTCTTT. This gives the protein CAINADREGEAFF.

This clonotype was detected only a few times. CDR3 sequence reads: CATSDAGTGKETQYF. DNA for the CDR3: TGTGCCACCAGTGATGCCGGGACTGGGAAAGAGACCCAGTACTTC. The J gene is TRBJ2-5, the V gene TRBV24-1; TRBD2 is a possible D gene (6 bases). V was trimmed by 3 bases and J by 3 bases, leaving 13 bases between them. The CDR3 sequence is 15 residues long. From germline, CDR1 is KGHDR and CDR2 SFDVKD.

This clonotype has ten or more counts. The chain links TRBV4-3 to TRBJ2-3, with 10 bases identical to TRBD1. Trimming at V came to 4 bases and at J to 4 bases, leaving 8 bases not matched to a gene. Looked up from germline, CDR1 is LGHNA and CDR2 is YSLEER. This CDR3 is built from 16 residues. The CDR3, as DNA: TGCGCCAGCAGCCTGAGACAGGGGGCATCAGCAGATACGCAGTATTTT. Amino acids: CASSLRQGASADTQYF.

This chain links TRBV20-1 with TRBJ2-1; a weak D match, TRBD2 (6 bases). V lost 1 base, J lost 9 bases, and 13 bases lay in between. Germline V gene sequence: CDR1 DFQATT, CDR2 SNEGSKA (reference sequence). The length of the CDR3 is 13 residues. Written as DNA, the CDR3 is TGCAGTGCTAGAGGGGGGGTAGTACGTGAGCAGTTCTTC. This encodes CSARGGVVREQFF.

Written as DNA, the CDR3 is TGTGCCAGCAGCATTAGCGGCTCGTTGGTCTCAGATACGCAGTATTTT. Its translation: CASSISGSLVSDTQYF. The rearrangement uses TRBV7-9 and TRBJ2-3, with D perhaps matching TRBD2 (6 bases). Trimming cost V 5 bases and J 4 bases, with 19 bases left between them. CDR1 is SEHNR, CDR2 FQNEAQ, per germline (reference sequence). The CDR3 extends over 16 amino acids.

The chain uses TRBV19 and TRBJ1-5; D is undetermined. The CDR3 is 12 residues long. CDR1 is LNHDA, CDR2 SQIVND, per germline (reference sequence). V lost 3 bases, J lost 6 bases, and 6 bases lay in between. CDR3 DNA: TGTGCCAGTAGTATTTTACGTCAGCCCCAGCATTTT. It is translated as CASSILRQPQHF.

This clonotype was observed many times. The chain links TRBV12-5 to TRBJ1-1; 8 bases align to TRBD1. Unmatched junction bases numbered 5, after V lost 7 bases and J lost 4 bases. CDR3 size: 13 residues. Germline CDR1 reads LGHNT; CDR2 reads FRNRAP. CDR3 nucleotide sequence: TGTGCTAGTGCCATTACAGGGGGCACTGAAGCTTTCTTT. Translation gives CASAITGGTEAFF.

This chain connects TRBV27 to TRBJ1-2; maybe TRBD1 (5 bases). Germline values: CDR1 MNHEY, CDR2 SMNVEV (reference sequence). The CDR3 has 15 residues. V gave up 4 bases and J gave up 4 bases, with 16 bases separating them. CDR3 coding DNA: TGTGCCAGCAGTTCCACAGGAAGCTTGGGCTATGGCTACACCTTC. Protein sequence: CASSSTGSLGYGYTF.

The chain joins TRBV24-1 to TRBJ2-5, with 8 bases aligning to TRBD2. Losses at the gene ends were 2 bases for V and 4 bases for J; bases not matched to a gene: 2. The CDR3 is 14 residues long. CDR1 is KGHDR, CDR2 SFDVKD, per germline. The CDR3 bases are TGTGCCACCAGTGATTGGACTAGCTTAGAGACCCAGTACTTC. Its protein product is CATSDWTSLETQYF.

The chain has TRBV12-3 or TRBV12-4 and TRBJ1-5; TRBD1 might be the D (5 bases). The CDR3 is 11 amino acids. V lost 3 bases to trimming and J lost 10 bases, with 7 bases between them. The CDR3 sequence: CASSFQGPQHF. CDR3 in DNA: TGTGCCAGCAGTTTCCAGGGCCCCCAGCATTTT.

This chain uses TRBV6-2 or TRBV6-3 with TRBJ2-3; D tentatively fits TRBD1 or TRBD2 (5 bases each). V lost 5 bases and J lost 4, with 16 bases in between. Germline values: CDR1 MNHEY, CDR2 SVGEGT. The CDR3 spans 15 residues. The CDR3 bases are TGTGCCAGCAGTCCCAGTCAGCTGGGGGCAGATACGCAGTATTTT. This gives the protein CASSPSQLGADTQYF.

Concerning this clonotype: This may stem from a read error, because a much larger clone lies one nucleotide away. The V and J genes are TRBV6-6 and TRBJ1-1, with D unresolved. The CDR3 length is 13 residues. Germline V gene lookup returns CDR1 MNHNY and CDR2 SVGAGI (reference sequence). V lost 1 base and J lost 1, with 4 bases in between. CDR3 in DNA: TGTGCCAGCAGTTACTGGGGGAACACTGAAGCTTTCTTT. Translating gives CASSYWGNTEAFF.

V is TRBV18 and J is TRBJ2-6; 10 nucleotides match TRBD1. Germline loops: CDR1 KGHSH, CDR2 LQKENI. The CDR3 has 18 amino acids. The V and J ends lost 3 bases and 0 bases, in that order; junction bases with no gene match: 5. The CDR3 DNA reads TGTGCCAGCTCACCCCTGGGACAGGGGAGCTCTGGGGCCAACGTCCTGACTTTC. It is translated as CASSPLGQGSSGANVLTF.

This clonotype came up a few times. The genes are TRBV11-2 and TRBJ2-7; D is ambiguous. Between the trimmed V and J ends, which lost 1 base and 3 bases, there was a span of 22 bases. Germline values: CDR1 SGHAT, CDR2 FQNNGV. This CDR3 contains 18 residues. The chain's CDR3 is CASSLVSRSRGQVYEQYF. For the CDR3, the DNA is TGTGCCAGCAGCTTAGTCTCCAGAAGCCGTGGCCAGGTCTACGAGCAGTACTTC.

This clonotype occurred many times. This chain uses TRBV19 with TRBJ2-5; 7 bases agree with TRBD1. This CDR3 spans 16 amino acids. V lost 6 bases, J lost 5 bases, and 15 bases stayed unmatched. The V gene's germline CDR1 is LNHDA and CDR2 SQIVND (reference sequence). The CDR3, as DNA: TGTGCCAGTAGGGCCACCGGGACAGTTGCATCGGAGACCCAGTACTTC. Its protein is CASRATGTVASETQYF. Together with reference TRBV19 and TRBJ2-5, the CDR3 gives the full variable domain: DGGITQSPKYLFRKEGQNVTLSCEQNLNHDAMYWYRQDPGQGLRLIYYSQIVNDFQKGDIAEGYSVSREKKESFPLTVTSAQKNPTAFYLCASRATGTVASETQYFGPGTRLLVL.

The V and J genes are TRBV14 and TRBJ1-1, with no clear D. The CDR3 contains 13 residues. V shed 3 bases and J shed 1 base, with 6 bases lying between them. The germline gives CDR1 SGHDN, CDR2 FVKESK. CDR3 loop: CASSHQPNTEAFF. CDR3 nucleotides: TGTGCCAGCAGCCACCAACCGAACACTGAAGCTTTCTTT.

Comment on this clonotype: The junction departs from the called germline gene at one end, perhaps through a read error. The rearrangement links TRBV28 to TRBJ1-3, with 8 positions matching TRBD1. Looked up from germline, CDR1 is MDHEN and CDR2 is SYDVKM. This CDR3 contains 18 residues. In DNA, the CDR3 is TGTACCAGCACTTTTACTCTGACAGGGGCAAGCTCTGGAAACACCATATATTTT. Its translation: CTSTFTLTGASSGNTIYF.

This clonotype was recorded a few times. The chain has TRBV9 and TRBJ1-2; no definite D call. CDR1 and CDR2 (germline): SGDLS, YYNGEE. The V end was cut by 0 bases, the J end by 0 bases, with 9 bases between. CDR3 length: 15 amino acids. The CDR3 reads CASSVVGSTNYGYTF. The CDR3 DNA sequence: TGTGCCAGCAGCGTAGTGGGCAGCACTAACTATGGCTACACCTTC. Full variable domain (missing parts from reference TRBV9 and TRBJ1-2): DSGVTQTPKHLITATGQRVTLRCSPRSGDLSVYWYQQSLDQGLQFLIQYYNGEERAKGNILERFSAQQFPDLHSELNLSSLELGDSALYFCASSVVGSTNYGYTFGSGTRLTVV.

V usage is TRBV27 and J usage is TRBJ2-3; no firm D call. The CDR3 loop spans 14 amino acids. The V end was cut by 2 bases, the J end by 6 bases, with 12 bases between. Germline V lookup: CDR1 MNHEY, CDR2 SMNVEV (reference sequence). The CDR3 spells CASSLDSRPDTQYF. Written as DNA, the CDR3 is TGTGCCAGCAGTTTAGATTCAAGACCCGATACGCAGTATTTT.

Concerning this clonotype: One end of the junction fails to match germline, which may point to a read error. This chain links TRBV28 with TRBJ1-1, with D perhaps matching TRBD1 (5 bases). The CDR3 is made up of 12 amino acids. Germline lookup yields CDR1 MDHEN and CDR2 SYDVKM. The CDR3 loop reads CASSLLWDGPDF. Written as DNA, the CDR3 is TGTGCCAGCAGTTTATTGTGGGACGGCCCCGACTTT. The variable domain in full, with the rest retrieved from reference TRBV28 and TRBJ1-1, is DVKVTQSSRYLVKRTGEKVFLECVQDMDHENMFWYRQDPGLGLRLIYFSYDVKMKEKGDIPEGYSVSREKKERFSLILESASTNQTSMYLCASSLLWDGPDFGQGTRLTVV.